One sample yielded the 28 T cell receptor beta chains listed below, sequenced in a study of blood T cell repertoires in COVID-19. Some clones are missing from TCRdb's copy, which holds only in-frame ones; the method was immunoSEQ multiplex PCR. Of approximately 38,000 clones in the sample, around 87% were seen once. The sample consisted of peripheral blood. The receptors come from a man aged 50-59 years with active or convalescent COVID-19.

J is TRBJ2-5 and V is TRBV12-3 or TRBV12-4; D is perhaps TRBD2 (5 bases). The germline V and J ends were trimmed by 6 bases and 3 bases, with 11 bases remaining between them. The CDR3 has 13 amino acids. DNA for the CDR3: TGTGCCAGCAGACCAGCGGAGAAAGAGACCCAGTACTTC. This gives the protein CASRPAEKETQYF.

V gene TRBV11-2 combines with J gene TRBJ1-4; the match to TRBD1 covers 9 bases. The CDR3 totals 15 residues. Trimming at V came to 1 base and at J to 7 bases, leaving 4 bases not matched to a gene. Germline CDR1 SGHAT, CDR2 FQNNGV. CDR3 DNA sequence: TGTGCCAGCAGCTTAGGGGGGACAGGGATTGAAAAACTGTTTTTT. This encodes CASSLGGTGIEKLFF. The full variable domain, rest sourced from reference TRBV11-2 and TRBJ1-4, is EAGVAQSPRYKIIEKRQSVAFWCNPISGHATLYWYQQILGQGPKLLIQFQNNGVVDDSQLPKDRFSAERLKGVDSTLKIQPAKLEDSAVYLCASSLGGTGIEKLFFGSGTQLSVL.

The chain carries TRBV18 and TRBJ1-5; D remains unclear. This CDR3 contains 14 residues. Trimming shortened V by 3 bases and J by 3 bases, and 9 bases separated the two germline ends. Looked up from germline, CDR1 is KGHSH and CDR2 is LQKENI. CDR3 amino acids: CASSPFSSNQPQHF. In DNA, the CDR3 is TGTGCCAGCTCACCGTTCAGTTCCAATCAGCCCCAGCATTTT.

The CDR3 is CAISDAGQGENNEQFF. In DNA form, the CDR3 reads TGTGCCATCAGTGACGCCGGACAGGGGGAGAACAATGAGCAGTTCTTC. This chain uses TRBV10-3 with TRBJ2-1, with 10 bases that match TRBD1. The V gene's germline CDR1 is ENHRY and CDR2 SYGVKD. V dropped 3 bases and J dropped 5; count of bases not matched to a gene: 7. The CDR3 is 16 amino acids.

The chain couples TRBV4-1 to TRBJ2-2, with 7 bases lining up with TRBD2. The V gene's germline CDR1 is MGHRA and CDR2 YSYEKL. CDR3 length: 18 residues. J was trimmed by 5 bases and V by 4 bases; bases with no gene match: 16. DNA of the CDR3: TGCGCCAGCAGCCGACTACCCGGGGGAGCGGGACTTACCGGGGAGCTGTTTTTT. Its translation: CASSRLPGGAGLTGELFF.

This clone appeared once. V usage is TRBV19 and J usage is TRBJ1-5; 8 bases map to TRBD1. V lost 6 bases and J lost 5; bases outside the gene matches: 6. CDR3 size: 14 residues. Germline CDR1 and CDR2: LNHDA and SQIVND (reference sequence). Here the CDR3 DNA reads TGTGCCAGTAGCAATGGACAGGGCCATCAGCCCCAGCATTTT. This codes for CASSNGQGHQPQHF. Drawing the rest from reference TRBV19 and TRBJ1-5, the complete variable domain is DGGITQSPKYLFRKEGQNVTLSCEQNLNHDAMYWYRQDPGQGLRLIYYSQIVNDFQKGDIAEGYSVSREKKESFPLTVTSAQKNPTAFYLCASSNGQGHQPQHFGDGTRLSIL.

The chain links TRBV6-5 to TRBJ2-7; tentatively, D is TRBD1 (7 bases). CDR1 is MNHEY, CDR2 SVGAGI, per germline. The CDR3 runs 13 residues. The germline V and J ends were trimmed by 10 bases and 2 bases, with 15 bases remaining between them. CDR3 amino acids: CATQGGQTYEQYF. Here the CDR3 DNA reads TGTGCCACCCAGGGGGGACAAACCTACGAGCAGTACTTC.

CDR3 region: CASSSRTSGRTNEQFF. Written as DNA, the CDR3 is TGTGCCAGCAGCTCAAGGACTAGCGGGAGGACCAATGAGCAGTTCTTC. The chain couples TRBV11-3 to TRBJ2-1, with 14 bases identical to TRBD2. Losses at the gene ends were 4 bases for V and 6 bases for J; bases not matched to a gene: 5. This CDR3 has 16 residues. CDR1 is SGHNT, CDR2 YENEEA, per germline.

The rearrangement uses TRBV18 and TRBJ2-3, with 9 bases fitting TRBD2. Germline V gives CDR1 KGHSH, CDR2 LQKENI. The CDR3 sequence is 17 residues long. V dropped 0 bases and J dropped 0; count of bases not matched to a gene: 4. The CDR3 DNA is TGTGCCAGCTCACCACCGCTAGCGGGACCAAGCACAGATACGCAGTATTTT. It translates to CASSPPLAGPSTDTQYF.

This chain links TRBV25-1 with TRBJ2-1, with 11 bases fitting TRBD2. Germline CDR1 reads MGHDK; CDR2 reads SYGVNS. CDR3 length: 15 amino acids. V was clipped by 8 bases and J by 6 bases; unmatched bases: 9. The CDR3 nucleotides read TGTGCCAGCGGCTTCGGGACTAGCGGAGTCAATGAGCAGTTCTTC. As protein: CASGFGTSGVNEQFF. The variable domain in full, completed from reference TRBV25-1 and TRBJ2-1, reads EADIYQTPRYLVIGTGKKITLECSQTMGHDKMYWYQQDPGMELHLIHYSYGVNSTEKGDLSSESTVSRIRTEHFPLTLESARPSHTSQYLCASGFGTSGVNEQFFGPGTRLTVL.

The V call is TRBV29-1, the J call TRBJ2-3, with D perhaps matching TRBD2 (5 bases). Germline V gives CDR1 SQVTM, CDR2 ANQGSEA. The CDR3 has 12 residues. The V end lost 3 bases, the J end lost 6 bases, and 10 bases lay between the germline ends. CDR3 residues: CSVDSAGDTQYF. The CDR3 nucleotides are TGCAGCGTTGATAGCGCTGGGGATACGCAGTATTTT.

In its sample, this clone was seen once. The chain employs TRBV15 and TRBJ2-1; D perhaps matches TRBD1 (6 bases). Germline-derived CDR1 and CDR2 are LNHNV and YYDKDF (reference sequence). The CDR3 spans 16 residues. V was clipped by 1 base and J by 5 bases, with 15 bases between them. The CDR3 loop is CATSRAPKAGDNEQFF. The CDR3, as DNA: TGTGCCACCAGCAGAGCCCCCAAGGCAGGGGACAATGAGCAGTTCTTC.

The rearrangement joins TRBV3-1 (or the pseudogene TRBV3-2) to TRBJ1-2; 9 nucleotides line up with TRBD1. Germline trimming cut 5 bases from V and 7 bases from J; bases unmatched to any gene: 11. The CDR3 totals 15 residues. Germline-derived CDR1 and CDR2 are LGHDT and YNNKEL (reference sequence). The CDR3 coding sequence is TGTGCCAGCAGCAACCGGGGGACAGGGATCGGTGGCTACACCTTC. It specifies CASSNRGTGIGGYTF.

The chain links TRBV5-8 to TRBJ2-7; 8 bases map to TRBD1. The junction had 5 bases not matched to a gene; V was cut back by 6 bases and J by 0 bases. Germline values: CDR1 SGHTS, CDR2 YDEGEE. CDR3 size: 14 residues. The DNA for the CDR3 is TGTGCCAGCAACCTGGACAGGGTCTCCTACGAGCAGTACGTC. Amino acid sequence: CASNLDRVSYEQYV.

This chain connects TRBV18 to TRBJ2-2; D remains unclear. The CDR3 extends over 13 amino acids. CDR1 is KGHSH, CDR2 LQKENI, per germline. Trimming removed 0 bases at V and 6 bases at J, with 5 bases between. In DNA form, the CDR3 reads TGTGCCAGCTCACCACCGGGCCCCGGGGAGCTGTTTTTT. The encoded protein is CASSPPGPGELFF.

This clone was seen only once. The chain recombines TRBV13 with TRBJ2-1; tentative D call: TRBD2 (5 bases). Looked up from germline, CDR1 is PRHDT and CDR2 is FYEKMQ (reference sequence). The CDR3 spans 14 residues. V gave up 2 bases and J gave up 4 bases, with 9 bases separating them. This CDR3 is CASSLRGQYNEQFF. CDR3 bases: TGTGCCAGCAGCTTACGCGGGCAATACAATGAGCAGTTCTTC.

The table lists this clone with a few counts. One junction end does not reproduce the germline sequence, and a read error may be involved. The rearrangement uses TRBV15 and TRBJ1-2; D is undetermined. This CDR3 is built from 12 residues. Germline V gene sequence: CDR1 LNHNV, CDR2 YYDKDF (reference sequence). The CDR3 is CATSRIQDSVRF. CDR3 coding DNA: TGTGCCACCAGCAGAATTCAGGATTCCGTGAGATTC.

In nucleotides, the CDR3 is TGTGCCAGTTTGGACAGGGAAACAGATACGCAGTATTTT. It is translated as CASLDRETDTQYF. The chain has TRBV19 and TRBJ2-3; 8 positions agree with TRBD1. This CDR3 contains 13 residues. The germline CDR1 and CDR2 sequences are LNHDA and SQIVND (reference sequence). J was trimmed by 3 bases and V by 8 bases; bases with no gene match: 4. The whole variable domain, filled in from reference TRBV19 and TRBJ2-3, reads DGGITQSPKYLFRKEGQNVTLSCEQNLNHDAMYWYRQDPGQGLRLIYYSQIVNDFQKGDIAEGYSVSREKKESFPLTVTSAQKNPTAFYLCASLDRETDTQYFGPGTRLTVL.

The chain has TRBV4-1 and TRBJ1-1, with D unclear. CDR1 is MGHRA and CDR2 is YSYEKL in the germline V gene. The CDR3 spans 13 residues. The germline V and J ends were trimmed by 5 bases and 0 bases, with 7 bases remaining between them. CDR3 nucleotides: TGCGCCAGCAGCTCCCAGATGAACACTGAAGCTTTCTTT. Protein: CASSSQMNTEAFF.

This chain connects TRBV3-1 (or the pseudogene TRBV3-2) to TRBJ2-7, with 7 positions matching TRBD2. The germline V gene encodes CDR1 LGHDT and CDR2 YNNKEL (reference sequence). The CDR3 totals 14 residues. With 4 bases clipped from V and 5 bases from J, the junction kept 8 bases outside the gene matches. DNA for the CDR3: TGTGCCAGCAGCCCCGGACTAGTCCTCGACGAGCAGTACTTC. Encoded protein: CASSPGLVLDEQYF.

This clone was counted between two and nine times. The chain employs TRBV9 and TRBJ1-5; 7 bases fit TRBD1. The CDR3 runs 16 residues. Looked up from germline, CDR1 is SGDLS and CDR2 is YYNGEE. V shed 0 bases, J shed 2 bases, and the junction held 5 bases outside the gene matches. The CDR3 region is CASSVGTGEGNQPQHF. CDR3 nucleotides: TGTGCCAGCAGCGTAGGAACAGGGGAGGGCAATCAGCCCCAGCATTTT.

The chain combines TRBV3-1 (or the pseudogene TRBV3-2) with TRBJ1-6, with D possibly TRBD1 on 6 matching bases. From germline, CDR1 is LGHDT and CDR2 YNNKEL (reference sequence). The CDR3 has 14 amino acids. Between the trimmed V and J ends, which lost 8 bases and 7 bases, there was a span of 15 bases. The CDR3 DNA reads TGTGCCAGCCGCTTGGGGGCAGGGAATTCACCCCTCCACTTT. It yields the protein CASRLGAGNSPLHF.

The chain employs TRBV5-4 and TRBJ2-7; TRBD2 matches at 14 bases. The CDR3 is made up of 15 amino acids. V was pared by 4 bases and J by 3 bases, with 3 bases of the junction left unmatched. The germline V gene encodes CDR1 SGHNT and CDR2 YYREEE (reference sequence). The CDR3 region is CASSTGTSGGYEQYF. CDR3 coding DNA: TGTGCCAGCAGCACCGGGACTAGCGGGGGCTACGAGCAGTACTTC.

This clone was seen only a few times. The V and J genes are TRBV7-9 and TRBJ2-1; 10 bases fit TRBD1. The CDR3 has 15 residues. V shed 1 base, J shed 8 bases, and the junction held 5 bases outside the gene matches. CDR1 and CDR2 from the germline V gene are SEHNR and FQNEAQ (reference sequence). CDR3 loop: CASSLGGTGVDEQFF. For the CDR3, the DNA is TGTGCCAGCAGCTTAGGGGGGACAGGGGTCGATGAGCAGTTCTTC.

A remark on this clone: Its ends do not fully match the called genes, so a read error is possible. This sequence joins TRBV29-1 and TRBJ2-3; 7 bases map to TRBD2. The length of the CDR3 is 12 residues. Germline values: CDR1 SQVTM, CDR2 ANQGSEA. CDR3 coding DNA: TGCAGAGTTGGGGGGGAAGCAGATACGCAGTATTTT. Amino acid sequence: CRVGGEADTQYF.

This clone occurred once. This sequence joins TRBV5-4 and TRBJ2-5, with 7 nucleotides matching TRBD1. The CDR3 spans 15 residues. Germline CDR1 SGHNT, CDR2 YYREEE (reference sequence). J lost 7 bases, V lost 0 bases, and 9 bases had no gene match. CDR3 loop: CASSLVAGGGGTQYF. CDR3 bases: TGTGCCAGCAGCTTGGTCGCAGGGGGTGGGGGGACCCAGTACTTC.

The chain combines TRBV5-4 with TRBJ1-4, with 9 nucleotides matching TRBD1. Germline assignment: CDR1 SGHNT and CDR2 YYREEE (reference sequence). The CDR3 has 16 amino acids. With V trimmed by 1 base and J by 8 bases, 9 bases remained unmatched. DNA for the CDR3: TGTGCCAGCAGCTTGAGTGGTGGGACAGGGAGCGAAAAACTGTTTTTT. It translates to CASSLSGGTGSEKLFF. The entire variable domain, with the rest obtained from reference TRBV5-4 and TRBJ1-4, is as follows: ETGVTQSPTHLIKTRGQQVTLRCSSQSGHNTVSWYQQALGQGPQFIFQYYREEENGRGNFPPRFSGLQFPNYSSELNVNALELDDSALYLCASSLSGGTGSEKLFFGSGTQLSVL.

The chain joins TRBV5-6 to TRBJ2-7; the match to TRBD1 covers 8 bases. From germline, CDR1 is SGHDT and CDR2 YYEEEE. The CDR3 totals 15 residues. Trimming at V came to 4 bases and at J to 0 bases, leaving 6 bases not matched to a gene. CDR3: CASSRGQALSYEQYV. The DNA of the CDR3 is TGTGCCAGCAGCCGGGGACAGGCGCTCTCCTACGAGCAGTACGTC.